A selection of T cell receptor beta chains follows, all from one sample in a study of T cell responses to AZD1222 COVID-19 vaccine. TCRdb keeps only in-frame clones here, not all; method: immunoSEQ multiplex PCR. The table lists 120,000 to 150,000 clones, more than 70% of them singletons. The starting material was peripheral blood, obtained on day 0 of AZD1222 vaccination. The source is an adult in good health. Both conserved end residues are trimmed from each CDR3. Fields, in order: V gene, clone size, J gene, CDR3 protein. Where a row states a size, it is once, few, many or the class of an expanded clone; other rows omit it.

>TRBV5-5|NA|TRBJ1-2
ASSSQGALDGYT
>TRBV3-1/TRBV3-2|NA|TRBJ1-5
ASSPYSGDVIQPQH
>TRBV9|NA|TRBJ2-2
ASSVAPTPRVNTGELF
>TRBV6-6|NA|TRBJ1-6
ASSYPGTVNSPLH
>TRBV19|NA|TRBJ2-5
ASSLGQEETQY
>TRBV6-4|NA|TRBJ1-5
ASSGSANQPQH
>TRBV5-4|NA|TRBJ1-1
ASSLDRGSEAF
>TRBV7-2|once|TRBJ1-2
ASSPRRGGGGYT
>TRBV10-1|NA|TRBJ1-5
ASTPEGQLNRNQPQH
>TRBV2|NA|TRBJ1-3
ASSEDRAAVYTIY
>TRBV19|NA|TRBJ2-7
ASRGTGTYEQY
>TRBV5-1|NA|TRBJ2-1
ASSGTGINEQF
>TRBV3-1/TRBV3-2|NA|TRBJ2-5
ASSTSGTGGETQY
>TRBV4-3|NA|TRBJ1-6
ASSQEVRGLYNSPLH
>TRBV6-6|NA|TRBJ2-7
ASSYSAGNAYEQY
>TRBV4-1|NA|TRBJ1-3
ASSLGRGYSGNTIY
>TRBV19|NA|TRBJ1-5
ASSITTASNQPQH
>TRBV29-1|NA|TRBJ1-1
SVHRRGGGYTEAF
>TRBV7-3|NA|TRBJ2-2
ASSFSSSGELF
>TRBV6-7|NA|TRBJ2-6
ASSGLSVRIAGANVLT
>TRBV9|NA|TRBJ2-2
ASSPQGSGTGELF
>TRBV5-8|NA|TRBJ1-2
ASSRDRGANYGYT
>TRBV27|NA|TRBJ2-7
ASSSWTGTYEQY
>TRBV7-8|NA|TRBJ1-2
ASSLVTTGNYGYT
>TRBV6-5|NA|TRBJ2-7
ASTLPGSSYEQY
>TRBV6-6|NA|TRBJ1-3
ASSYSTANSGNTIY
>TRBV7-2|NA|TRBJ1-6
ASSSPGQGFYNSPLH
>TRBV5-5|few|TRBJ1-6
ASSLLGGGDSPLH
>TRBV7-2|NA|TRBJ1-2
ASSSGTAYGYT
>TRBV7-2|NA|TRBJ2-7
ASSLVYEGYEQY